The clone carrying this T cell receptor beta chain was found many times. The data derive from a study of metastatic and nonmetastatic thyroid tumors. TCRdb called clones again from the PCR reads with MiXCR. Of about 33,000 clones listed, 15% to 20% are singletons. CDR3 length: 15 residues. After removal of 3 bases from V and 4 bases from J, the junction contained 5 bases not matched to a gene. Per germline, CDR1 SGDLS and CDR2 YYNGEE. All patients were untreated before thyroid surgery. This receptor was identified in a male donor with papillary thyroid cancer or a benign thyroid nodule (not recorded which). Some clones in this sample may be carry-over from other donors' samples. Sequenced: blood. V gene TRBV9 combines with J gene TRBJ2-7; 12 bases match TRBD2. The CDR3 sequence: CASSARLAGVYEQYF. The DNA for the CDR3 is TGTGCCAGCAGCGCCCGACTAGCGGGGGTTTACGAGCAGTACTTC.